The sequence of this T cell receptor (beta chain) was determined in a study of Ad26.COV2.S vaccination and SARS-CoV-2 variants. Looking at the study overall: Participants got Ad26.COV2.S intramuscularly, once or twice 56 days apart. General study points: The placebo group had lower spike-specific TCR breadth than the vaccine recipients did. Recipients of vaccine and of placebo showed similar breadth of their non-spike TCR repertoires.

The V and J ends lost 4 bases and 2 bases respectively, with 16 bases between them. Germline CDR1 SGDLS, CDR2 YYNGEE. This CDR3 is built from 15 residues. Sequencing was performed with immunoSEQ multiplex PCR; in TCRdb, only in-frame clones are kept and a portion is missing. The sample contains about half a million clones, approximately 90% of which appear only once. Treatment in this sample: roughly 18 received Ad26.COV2.S at low or high dose, single or two shots; about five received placebo; per-sample allocation not given. The samples date from day 63 after the first vaccine or placebo injection. For this clone: Antigen unknown.

This material consisted of peripheral blood, taken in a trial of Ad26.COV2.S vaccine versus placebo. The receptor's source is a person between 18 and 65 years old who received the Ad26.COV2.S COVID-19 vaccine or a placebo. The chain combines TRBV9 with TRBJ2-7, with D unresolved. The CDR3 bases are TGTGCCAGCAGCCCCACCTTTTTGGTTACCTACGAGCAGTACTTC. Its protein product is CASSPTFLVTYEQYF.